This T cell receptor (beta chain) was sequenced during a study of blood T cell repertoires in COVID-19 (TCRdb year 2020). A note on the overall study: Samples covering the acute and convalescent phases of COVID-19 were provided by collaborators in the United States, Italy and Spain. The prospective study material was composed of cDNA or gDNA derived from T cells, B-cell-depleted T cells, or PBMCs. Subjects who had been exposed to COVID-19, were actively infected with it, or had recovered from it provided the deeply sampled blood TCRbeta repertoires that made up the dataset. The repertoires were made available in a free public database intended to serve as a resource for research on the immune response to SARS-CoV-2. Samples came from the ongoing ImmuneRACE study (first 160 participants) plus 1,254 subjects from 6 global collaborators. A de-identified subject ID, COVID-19 status, age in years and sex were almost always included in the sample metadata. HLA class I and class II types, where available, came from metadata supplied by the sample provider rather than from assay-based typing.

In the germline V gene, CDR1 corresponds to SGHRS and CDR2 to YFSETQ. V lost 5 bases and J lost 7 bases; the stretch between them is 18 bases long. Inclusive of the bounding cysteine and phenylalanine, the CDR3 is 14 residues long. Just CDR3 DNA is preserved here, 42 bases in frame from base 1. One collaborating source in Seattle enrolled patients while the patients were actively infected and followed the patients over time throughout the course of disease. Whole blood was collected in K2EDTA tubes by collaborating institutions according to the institutions' own protocols. For TCRbeta analysis, collaborators shipped samples in one of three forms: frozen whole blood, isolated PBMCs, or DNA extracted from either of those sample types. With regard to this clone: The antigen it binds to is not known. Qualities for individual bases were not recorded, and no much larger clone is one base off.

TCRbeta CDR3 regions were amplified from genomic DNA using the immunoSEQ Assay, a bias-controlled multiplex PCR. From the authors' description of their analysis: Nucleated cell counts per sample were estimated from amplification of reference gene primers within the assay. To quantify the absolute abundance of each unique TCRbeta CDR3 rearrangement, sequence reads were collapsed and filtered. For each sample, productive Simpson clonality was calculated as the square root of Simpson's diversity index across productive rearrangements. As stored in TCRdb, this immuneACCESS dataset retains in-frame rearrangements with V and J assigned. A fraction of the clones does not appear; measured against another copy, unresolved V genes explain less than half of the discrepancy, and the remainder lacks a known reason. V and J calls plus clone size are reproduced from that table; the DNA served to infer D and trimming. This sample holds about 370,000 clones; 70% to 90% were observed only once. The biggest ten clones account for about 3% of the sample.

On the study overall, not on this receptor specifically: How much clinical and demographic metadata was included differed by source and by participant, and the metadata was provided uncurated.

The chain uses TRBV5-1 and TRBJ1-1; the D segment could be TRBD1, given 6 matching bases. This clonotype originated in a woman younger than 45 with COVID-19, enrolled during active disease. The material sequenced was peripheral blood. The CDR3 reads CASSSQGGVVEAFF. In nucleotides, the sequence is TGCGCCAGCAGTTCACAGGGTGGGGTGGTTGAAGCTTTCTTT.